Listed below are T cell receptor beta chains from one sample, sequenced in a study of blood T cell repertoires in COVID-19. Some clones are missing from TCRdb's copy, which holds only in-frame ones; the method was immunoSEQ multiplex PCR. Altogether roughly 72,000 clones are present, roughly 90% being singletons, with the ten largest covering about 2.7%. Sample: peripheral blood. Every receptor here comes from a human donor in a cohort sampled during active COVID-19. The CDR3 runs from the conserved cysteine through the conserved F or W. The D gene is left open where the match is weak. Some rows have no size entry. The others give once, few or many, or a class for an expanded clone.

d_gene,len,j_gene,abundance,v_gene,CDR3aa,CDR3nt
TRBD2,13,TRBJ2-1,NA,TRBV10-3,CAITGGGGNEQFF,TGTGCCATCACGGGGGGAGGAGGGAATGAGCAGTTCTTC
NA,13,TRBJ2-3,NA,TRBV9,CASSVGGPDTQYF,TGTGCCAGCAGCGTAGGGGGGCCAGATACGCAGTATTTT
TRBD2,17,TRBJ2-3,NA,TRBV4-1,CASSHLPSGVSTDTQYF,TGCGCCAGCAGCCATCTCCCTAGCGGGGTTAGCACAGATACGCAGTATTTT
NA,12,TRBJ1-1,NA,TRBV6-2/TRBV6-3,CASSSTRAEAFF,TGTGCCAGCAGTAGCACTCGGGCTGAAGCTTTCTTT
TRBD2,15,TRBJ2-7,NA,TRBV19,CASSPPSGHLYEQYF,TGTGCCAGTAGCCCGCCTAGCGGGCACCTCTACGAGCAGTACTTC
NA,13,TRBJ2-5,NA,TRBV9,CASSPGHQETQYF,TGTGCCAGCAGCCCCGGACATCAAGAGACCCAGTACTTC
TRBD1,16,TRBJ2-3,few,TRBV5-1,CASSSGTGGGTDTQYF,TGCGCCAGCAGCTCCGGGACAGGGGGCGGCACAGATACGCAGTATTTT
TRBD1,20,TRBJ1-5,NA,TRBV28,CASSLWGIEVGQGLNQPQHF,TGTGCCAGCAGTTTATGGGGAATAGAGGTAGGACAGGGGCTCAATCAGCCCCAGCATTTT
TRBD2,16,TRBJ2-7,NA,TRBV4-1,CASSRGTSGDLREQYF,TGCGCCAGCAGCCGAGGGACTAGCGGGGACCTACGAGAGCAGTACTTC
TRBD2,17,TRBJ2-5,NA,TRBV7-2,CASSLAMSGGVQETQYF,TGTGCCAGCAGCTTAGCGATGAGCGGGGGGGTACAAGAGACCCAGTACTTC
NA,15,TRBJ2-7,NA,TRBV28,CASNLGGWDPYEQYF,TGTGCCAGCAACCTCGGGGGATGGGACCCCTACGAGCAGTACTTC
NA,17,TRBJ2-3,NA,TRBV28,CASSPYATATYTDTQYF,TGTGCCAGCAGTCCTTATGCAACAGCAACTTACACAGATACGCAGTATTTT
TRBD2,15,TRBJ2-3,NA,TRBV30,CAWSGTSGGGGTQYF,TGTGCCTGGAGTGGGACTAGCGGTGGGGGGGGTACGCAGTATTTT
NA,13,TRBJ1-2,NA,TRBV19,CASSGPADYGYTF,TGTGCCAGTAGCGGCCCCGCGGACTATGGCTACACCTTC
TRBD1,15,TRBJ1-1,NA,TRBV20-1,CSASGQGQGNTEAFF,TGCAGTGCTAGTGGACAGGGGCAAGGGAACACTGAAGCTTTCTTT
TRBD1,18,TRBJ1-5,NA,TRBV4-1,CASSPLITQGESNQPQHF,TGCGCCAGCAGCCCCTTAATAACACAGGGGGAAAGCAATCAGCCCCAGCATTTT
TRBD2,15,TRBJ2-5,NA,TRBV29-1,CSVEGNSGTQETQYF,TGCAGCGTTGAAGGGAATAGCGGGACTCAAGAGACCCAGTACTTC